These 18 T cell receptor beta chains originate from one sample sequenced in a study of T and B cells in COVID-19 patients. BIOMED2 TRB-A/B primer pools were used in multiplex TRB PCR. TCRdb reprocessed the multiplex PCR reads via MiXCR and lists one record per CDR3 protein. The table includes some 8,000 distinct CDR3 sequences, about a quarter detected once. Blood genomic DNA input for TRB amplification was about 240-550 ng. Sequenced material: blood. Source of these receptors: a human donor who had recovered from COVID-19.

V and J are TRBV19 and TRBJ2-3, with 13 bases that match TRBD2. J gave up 1 base and V 5 bases, and 9 bases lay outside the gene matches. This CDR3 contains 18 residues. Germline assignment: CDR1 LNHDA and CDR2 SQIVND (reference sequence). DNA of the CDR3: TGTGCCAGTAGTCCACGGACTAGCGGGAGAGGGGGCACAGATACGCAGTATTTT. This codes for CASSPRTSGRGGTDTQYF.

This clonotype was recorded a few times. This chain connects TRBV7-2 to TRBJ2-7; D is perhaps TRBD1 (7 bases). Trimming pared 5 bases from V and 4 bases from J, leaving 18 bases between. This CDR3 is 15 amino acids long. CDR1 and CDR2 from the germline V gene are SGHTA and FQGNSA. The CDR3: CASSPDGGGRYEQYF. CDR3 DNA: TGTGCCAGCAGCCCCGATGGAGGGGGCCGTTACGAGCAGTACTTC.

This clonotype was counted a few times. The J gene is TRBJ2-5, the V gene TRBV5-1; D gene ambiguous. V was shortened by 2 bases and J by 5 bases, with 19 bases between the two germline ends. Per the germline V gene, CDR1 is SGHRS and CDR2 is YFSETQ. The CDR3 loop spans 16 amino acids. The CDR3, as DNA: TGCGCCAGCAGCTTCCTCCCTGGTCAGACCGGGGAGACCCAGTACTTC. Protein product: CASSFLPGQTGETQYF.

The chain employs TRBV7-9 and TRBJ1-2; no clear D. CDR3 length: 14 amino acids. CDR1 and CDR2 from the germline V gene are SEHNR and FQNEAQ (reference sequence). V lost 1 base to trimming and J lost 0 bases, with 6 bases between them. The chain's CDR3 is CASSLETSNYGYTF. The CDR3 DNA sequence: TGTGCCAGCAGCTTAGAGACCTCTAACTATGGCTACACCTTC.

This clonotype qualifies as medium-sized. The chain links TRBV19 to TRBJ1-3; 9 bases match TRBD1. CDR3 length: 18 amino acids. V was clipped by 6 bases and J by 0 bases; unmatched bases: 12. The germline V gene encodes CDR1 LNHDA and CDR2 SQIVND (reference sequence). CDR3 DNA: TGTGCCAGTAGCCCCCGGGACAGGGTAAGGTCCTCTGGAAACACCATATATTTT. This codes for CASSPRDRVRSSGNTIYF.

By proportion, this clonotype is medium-sized. This sequence joins TRBV13 and TRBJ2-7, with D possibly TRBD2 on 5 matching bases. CDR3 length: 15 residues. In germline, CDR1 is PRHDT, CDR2 FYEKMQ (reference sequence). The V and J ends lost 0 bases and 4 bases respectively, with 13 bases between them. The CDR3 region has the DNA TGTGCCAGCAGCTTAGGGGAGGTGAGTTCATACGAGCAGTACTTC. This sequence encodes CASSLGEVSSYEQYF. Looking up the rest from reference TRBV13 and TRBJ2-7 gives the full variable domain: AAGVIQSPRHLIKEKRETATLKCYPIPRHDTVYWYQQGPGQDPQFLISFYEKMQSDKGSIPDRFSAQQFSDYHSELNMSSLELGDSALYFCASSLGEVSSYEQYFGPGTRLTVT.

Sample share makes this clonotype medium-sized. V usage is TRBV19 and J usage is TRBJ2-2, with TRBD1 identical over 8 bases. The CDR3 totals 15 residues. From germline, CDR1 is LNHDA and CDR2 SQIVND (reference sequence). J gave up 5 bases and V 5 bases, and 7 bases lay outside the gene matches. The CDR3 reads CASSAQGARTGELFF. Here the CDR3 DNA reads TGTGCCAGTAGTGCGCAGGGGGCGCGAACCGGGGAGCTGTTTTTT.

This clonotype is medium-sized. The CDR3 here is CASSIAYGSYEQYF. DNA of the CDR3: TGTGCCAGTAGTATAGCCTACGGGTCCTACGAGCAGTACTTC. The rearrangement joins TRBV19 to TRBJ2-7; D is undetermined. The CDR3 runs 14 residues. The V gene lost 1 base and the J gene lost 1 base, with 8 bases spanning the gap. Germline assignment: CDR1 LNHDA and CDR2 SQIVND (reference sequence).

This clonotype was counted only a few times. The V gene is TRBV7-6, the J gene TRBJ2-3; D not certain. CDR1 and CDR2 (germline): SGHVS, FNYEAQ. The CDR3 loop spans 15 amino acids. Trimming cost V 3 bases and J 4 bases, with 14 bases left between them. The CDR3 nucleotides read TGTGCCAGCAGCTTGAATGCGCTAATCCCAGATACGCAGTATTTT. Residues: CASSLNALIPDTQYF. Full variable domain (outside the CDR3, taken from reference TRBV7-6 and TRBJ2-3): GAGVSQSPRYKVTKRGQDVALRCDPISGHVSLYWYRQALGQGPEFLTYFNYEAQQDKSGLPNDRFSAERPEGSISTLTIQRTEQRDSAMYRCASSLNALIPDTQYFGPGTRLTVL.

The CDR3 DNA reads TGCGCCAGCAGCCAAGACCCCGGCACCTACGAGCAGTACTTC. Amino acids: CASSQDPGTYEQYF. V gene TRBV4-3 combines with J gene TRBJ2-7, with unresolved D. Trimming cost V 0 bases and J 2 bases, with 8 bases left between them. Per germline, CDR1 LGHNA and CDR2 YSLEER. The CDR3 runs to 14 residues.

For this clonotype: Being one base from a much bigger clone, this may be a read error. The CDR3 DNA reads as TGTGCCAGCAGTGCCCCGGGGTATCTAGCCAAAAACATTCAGAACTTC. Translated: CASSAPGYLAKNIQNF. The V gene is TRBV27, the J gene TRBJ2-4, with D possibly TRBD2 on 5 matching bases. Germline CDR1 reads MNHEY; CDR2 reads SMNVEV (reference sequence). The CDR3 has 16 amino acids.

There are a few counts of this clonotype. This sequence joins TRBV24-1 and TRBJ1-2; D remains ambiguous. The germline V gene encodes CDR1 KGHDR and CDR2 SFDVKD. Trimming pared 4 bases from V and 2 bases from J, leaving 10 bases between. The CDR3 has 14 amino acids. In DNA, the CDR3 is TGTGCCACCAGTGACGAGATTTCAAACTATGGCTACACCTTC. This translates into CATSDEISNYGYTF.

The CDR3 coding sequence is TGTGCCAGCAGTCCCAGACCAGGGGGCGGCGGGGAGCTGTTTTTT. It specifies CASSPRPGGGGELFF. This chain joins TRBV27 and TRBJ2-2; 8 nucleotides agree with TRBD1. Trimming took 5 bases from V and 7 from J; bases not matched to a gene: 9. Germline-derived CDR1 and CDR2 are MNHEY and SMNVEV (reference sequence). The CDR3 runs 15 residues.

This clonotype was detected only a few times. The DNA for the CDR3 is TGCGCCAGCAGAACCGGGACAGGGGGTTCACCCCTCCACTTT. It yields the protein CASRTGTGGSPLHF. This chain links TRBV10-2 with TRBJ1-6; 11 bases align to TRBD1. Germline V gene lookup returns CDR1 WSHSY and CDR2 SAAADI. The CDR3 runs to 14 residues. After removal of 6 bases from V and 9 bases from J, the junction contained 4 bases not matched to a gene.

This clonotype showed up just a few times. The V call is TRBV6-2 or TRBV6-3, the J call TRBJ1-5; D call uncertain. Trimming took 8 bases from V and 3 from J, leaving 11 bases between them. The CDR3 is 13 residues long. In germline, CDR1 is MNHEY, CDR2 SVGEGT. The CDR3 reads CASARGNNQPQHF. For the CDR3, the DNA is TGTGCCAGCGCCCGAGGAAACAATCAGCCCCAGCATTTT.

Only a few counts were recorded for this clonotype. The rearrangement uses TRBV6-6 and TRBJ2-7; possibly TRBD1 or TRBD2 for D (5 bases each). The CDR3 spans 12 residues. From germline, CDR1 is MNHNY and CDR2 SVGAGI (reference sequence). V lost 4 bases and J lost 4, with 8 bases in between. For the CDR3, the DNA is TGTGCCAGCAGTTCCGGGGCATACGAGCAGTACTTC. Translated, it gives CASSSGAYEQYF.

The chain carries TRBV4-2 and TRBJ2-2; tentative D call: TRBD1 (5 bases). Germline CDR1 reads LGHNA; CDR2 reads YNFKEQ. V was shortened by 0 bases and J by 4 bases, with 9 bases between the two germline ends. The CDR3 length is 15 residues. CDR3 region: CASSQEQASTGELFF. CDR3 sequence (DNA): TGTGCCAGCAGCCAAGAACAGGCGTCCACCGGGGAGCTGTTTTTT.

This clonotype is large within its sample. The V gene is TRBV29-1, the J gene TRBJ2-3; 7 positions agree with TRBD2. Trimming at V came to 6 bases and at J to 4 bases, leaving 16 bases not matched to a gene. Germline CDR1 SQVTM, CDR2 ANQGSEA. This CDR3 is built from 16 residues. The CDR3 coding sequence is TGCAGCGTGACCGCTGGGCGGTGGGGGGGGTCAGATACGCAGTATTTT. Its translation: CSVTAGRWGGSDTQYF.